This TCR beta chain was observed in a study of blood T cells in healthy people across ages. Germline lookup yields CDR1 MGHDK and CDR2 SYGVNS. CDR3 length: 13 amino acids. Between the trimmed V and J ends, which lost 6 bases and 1 base, there was a span of 7 bases. Peripheral blood from each donor was collected in a volume of about 9.9 milliliters. This clonotype has ten or more counts. A second roughly 6 to 12 cycle PCR used barcoded and J-beta primers. In TCRdb, the 5' RACE reads were re-called with MiXCR into one record per CDR3 protein. This table holds around 650,000 distinct CDR3 sequences, around 32% found once.

V is TRBV25-1 and J is TRBJ2-4; a weak D match, TRBD1 (5 bases). The source of this sequence is an elderly woman in good health. The source material was blood. This chain's CDR3 is CASRGAAKNIQYF. CDR3 sequence (DNA): TGTGCCAGCAGAGGGGCGGCCAAAAACATTCAGTACTTC.